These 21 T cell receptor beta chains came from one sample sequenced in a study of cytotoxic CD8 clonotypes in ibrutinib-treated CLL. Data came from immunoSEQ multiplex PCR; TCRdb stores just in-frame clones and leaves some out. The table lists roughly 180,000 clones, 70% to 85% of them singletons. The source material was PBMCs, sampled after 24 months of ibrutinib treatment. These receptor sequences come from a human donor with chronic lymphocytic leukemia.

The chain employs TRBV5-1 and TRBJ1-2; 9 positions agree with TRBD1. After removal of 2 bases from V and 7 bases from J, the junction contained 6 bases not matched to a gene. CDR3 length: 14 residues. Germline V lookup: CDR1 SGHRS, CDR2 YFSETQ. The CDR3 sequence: CASSLVGQGFGYTF. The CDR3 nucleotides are TGCGCCAGCAGCTTAGTCGGACAGGGGTTTGGCTACACCTTC.

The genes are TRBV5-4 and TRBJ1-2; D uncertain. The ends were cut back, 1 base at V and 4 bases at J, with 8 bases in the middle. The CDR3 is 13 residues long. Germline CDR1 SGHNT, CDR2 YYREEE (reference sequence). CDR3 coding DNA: TGTGCCAGCAGCTTGTGGGTTAGCTATGGCTACACCTTC. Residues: CASSLWVSYGYTF. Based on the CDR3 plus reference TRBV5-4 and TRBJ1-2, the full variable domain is ETGVTQSPTHLIKTRGQQVTLRCSSQSGHNTVSWYQQALGQGPQFIFQYYREEENGRGNFPPRFSGLQFPNYSSELNVNALELDDSALYLCASSLWVSYGYTFGSGTRLTVV.

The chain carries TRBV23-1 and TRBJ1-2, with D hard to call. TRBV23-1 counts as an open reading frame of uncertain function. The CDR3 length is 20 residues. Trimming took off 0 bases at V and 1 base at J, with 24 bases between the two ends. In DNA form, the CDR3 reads TGCGCCAGCAGTCAATCTGGGTGGGCTGCCCCCCCCCTCTTTAACTATGGCTACACCTTC. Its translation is CASSQSGWAAPPLFNYGYTF.

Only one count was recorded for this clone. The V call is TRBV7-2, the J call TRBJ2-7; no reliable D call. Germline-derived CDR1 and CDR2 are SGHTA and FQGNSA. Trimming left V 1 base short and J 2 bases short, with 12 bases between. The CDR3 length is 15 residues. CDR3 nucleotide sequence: TGTGCCAGCAGCTTAGAAAACAGTAAGCCCTACGAGCAGTACTTC. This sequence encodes CASSLENSKPYEQYF. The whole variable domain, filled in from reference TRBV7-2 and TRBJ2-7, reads GAGVSQSPSNKVTEKGKDVELRCDPISGHTALYWYRQSLGQGLEFLIYFQGNSAPDKSGLPSDRFSAERTGGSVSTLTIQRTQQEDSAVYLCASSLENSKPYEQYFGPGTRLTVT.

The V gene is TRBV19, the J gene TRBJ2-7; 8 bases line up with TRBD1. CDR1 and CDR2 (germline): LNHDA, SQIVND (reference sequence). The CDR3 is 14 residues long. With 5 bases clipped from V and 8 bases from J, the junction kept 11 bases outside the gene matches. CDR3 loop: CASSADRAYRKQYF. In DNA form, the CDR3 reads TGTGCCAGTAGTGCGGACAGGGCGTATAGGAAGCAGTACTTC.

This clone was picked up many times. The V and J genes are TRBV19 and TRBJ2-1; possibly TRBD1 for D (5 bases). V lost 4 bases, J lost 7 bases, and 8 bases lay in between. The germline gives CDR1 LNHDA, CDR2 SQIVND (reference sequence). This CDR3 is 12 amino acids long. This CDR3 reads CASSTRQNEQFF. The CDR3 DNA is TGTGCCAGTAGTACGAGACAGAATGAGCAGTTCTTC.

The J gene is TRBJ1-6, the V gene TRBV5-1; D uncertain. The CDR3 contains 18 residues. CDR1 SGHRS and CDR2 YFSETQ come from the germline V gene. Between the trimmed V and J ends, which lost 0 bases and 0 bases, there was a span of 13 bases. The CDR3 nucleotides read TGCGCCAGCAGCTTGGCTGGTATCCGAAGCTCCTATAATTCACCCCTCCACTTT. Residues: CASSLAGIRSSYNSPLHF.

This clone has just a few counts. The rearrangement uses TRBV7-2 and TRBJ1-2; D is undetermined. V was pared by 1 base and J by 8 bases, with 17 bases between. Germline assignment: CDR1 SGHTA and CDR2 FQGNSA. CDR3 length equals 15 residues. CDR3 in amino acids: CASSLDFGGPGGYTF. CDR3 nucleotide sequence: TGTGCCAGCAGCTTAGATTTTGGAGGGCCAGGCGGCTACACCTTC. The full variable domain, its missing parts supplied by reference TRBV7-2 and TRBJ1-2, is GAGVSQSPSNKVTEKGKDVELRCDPISGHTALYWYRQSLGQGLEFLIYFQGNSAPDKSGLPSDRFSAERTGGSVSTLTIQRTQQEDSAVYLCASSLDFGGPGGYTFGSGTRLTVV.

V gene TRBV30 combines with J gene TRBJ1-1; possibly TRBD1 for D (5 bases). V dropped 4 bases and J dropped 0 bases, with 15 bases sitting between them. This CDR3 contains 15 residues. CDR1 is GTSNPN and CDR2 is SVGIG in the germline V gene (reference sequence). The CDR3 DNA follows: TGTGCCTGGAAGTTTGTCGGGGCCTTGAACACTGAAGCTTTCTTT. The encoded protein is CAWKFVGALNTEAFF.

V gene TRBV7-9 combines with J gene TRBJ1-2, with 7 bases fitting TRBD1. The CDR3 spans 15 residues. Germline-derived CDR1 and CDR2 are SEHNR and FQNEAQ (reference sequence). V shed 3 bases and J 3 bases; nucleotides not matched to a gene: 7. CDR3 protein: CASSFPGGRDYGYTF. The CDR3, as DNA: TGTGCCAGCAGCTTTCCAGGGGGAAGAGACTATGGCTACACCTTC.

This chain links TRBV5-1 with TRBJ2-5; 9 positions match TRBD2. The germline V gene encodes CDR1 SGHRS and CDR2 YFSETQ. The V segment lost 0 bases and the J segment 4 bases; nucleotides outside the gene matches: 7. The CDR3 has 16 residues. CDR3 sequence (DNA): TGCGCCAGCAGCTTGGATGGAGCGGGAGGAGGAGAGACCCAGTACTTC. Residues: CASSLDGAGGGETQYF.

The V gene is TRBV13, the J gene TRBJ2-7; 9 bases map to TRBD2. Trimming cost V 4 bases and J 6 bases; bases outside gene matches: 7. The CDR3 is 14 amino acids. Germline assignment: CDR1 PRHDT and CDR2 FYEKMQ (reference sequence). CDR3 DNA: TGTGCCAGCAGCTCCAACCTAGCGGGAAGCGAGCAGTACTTC. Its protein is CASSSNLAGSEQYF.

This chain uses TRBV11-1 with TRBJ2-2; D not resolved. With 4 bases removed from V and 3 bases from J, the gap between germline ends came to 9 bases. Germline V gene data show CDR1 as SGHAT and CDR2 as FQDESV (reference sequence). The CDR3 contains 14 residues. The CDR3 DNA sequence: TGTGCCAGCAGCTCGTCAAGGGACACCGGGGAGCTGTTTTTT. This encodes CASSSSRDTGELFF.

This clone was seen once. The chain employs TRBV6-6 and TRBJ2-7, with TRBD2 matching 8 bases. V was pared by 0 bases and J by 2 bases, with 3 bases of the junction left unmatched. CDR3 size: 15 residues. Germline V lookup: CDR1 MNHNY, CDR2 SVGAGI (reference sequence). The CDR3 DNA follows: TGTGCCAGCAGTTACTCAAGGCGGGGGGCCTACGAGCAGTACTTC. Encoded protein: CASSYSRRGAYEQYF.

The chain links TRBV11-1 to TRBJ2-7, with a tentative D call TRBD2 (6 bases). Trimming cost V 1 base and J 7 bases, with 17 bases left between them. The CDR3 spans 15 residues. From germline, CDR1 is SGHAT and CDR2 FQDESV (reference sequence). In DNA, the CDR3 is TGTGCCAGCAGCTTAGAGGGAGGCAGGCTTGTTGAGCAGTACTTC. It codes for CASSLEGGRLVEQYF.

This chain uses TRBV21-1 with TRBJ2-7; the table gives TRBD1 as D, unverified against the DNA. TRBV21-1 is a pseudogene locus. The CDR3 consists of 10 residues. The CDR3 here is CASADSEQYF. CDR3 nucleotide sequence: TGTGCCAGTGCGGACAGCGAGCAGTACTTC.

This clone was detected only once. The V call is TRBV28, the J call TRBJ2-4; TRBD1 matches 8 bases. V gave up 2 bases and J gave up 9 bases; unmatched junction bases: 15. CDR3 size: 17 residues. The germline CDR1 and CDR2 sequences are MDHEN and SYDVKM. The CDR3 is CASSLAPVAGGSGIQYF. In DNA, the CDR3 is TGTGCCAGCAGTTTAGCCCCCGTGGCAGGGGGCTCTGGCATTCAGTACTTC.

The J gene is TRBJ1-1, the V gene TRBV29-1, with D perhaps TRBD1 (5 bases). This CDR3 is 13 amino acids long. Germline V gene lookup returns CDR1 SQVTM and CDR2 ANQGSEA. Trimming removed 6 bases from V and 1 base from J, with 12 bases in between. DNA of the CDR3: TGCAGCGTCGCACAGGCTCGGAACACTGAAGCTTTCTTT. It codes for CSVAQARNTEAFF.

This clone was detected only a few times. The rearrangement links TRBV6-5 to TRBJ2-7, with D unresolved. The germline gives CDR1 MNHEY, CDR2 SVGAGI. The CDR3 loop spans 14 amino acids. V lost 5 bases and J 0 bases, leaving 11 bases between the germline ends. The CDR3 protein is CASSLTSSSYEQYF. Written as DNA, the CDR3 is TGTGCCAGCAGTCTGACTTCGAGCTCCTACGAGCAGTACTTC.

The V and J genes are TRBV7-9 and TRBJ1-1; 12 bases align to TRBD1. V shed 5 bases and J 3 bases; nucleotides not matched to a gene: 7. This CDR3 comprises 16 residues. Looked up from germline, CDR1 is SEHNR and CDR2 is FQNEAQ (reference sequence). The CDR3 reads CASSPGTGGSDTEAFF. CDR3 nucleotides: TGTGCCAGCAGCCCCGGGACAGGGGGCTCGGACACTGAAGCTTTCTTT.

In DNA form, the CDR3 reads TGTGCCTGGAGTGTAGGCGGGGGGCCACGCACAGATACGCAGTATTTT. It is translated as CAWSVGGGPRTDTQYF. The genes are TRBV30 and TRBJ2-3, with 8 bases identical to TRBD2. The ends lost 0 bases at V and 1 base at J; junction bases unmatched: 6. Germline V gene lookup returns CDR1 GTSNPN and CDR2 SVGIG (reference sequence). This CDR3 has 16 residues.